The present entry profiles one T cell receptor (beta chain) with its context. Its specificity is unknown. This entry comes from a study of T cells in Graves' hyperthyroidism and ophthalmopathy. General observations from the study: Blood held most thyroid clonotypes expanded above 0.001 frequency.

Template material for amplifying TCR beta CDR3 regions consisted of RNA transcripts. A first-round RT-PCR of the TCR CDR3 used the HTBI primer set. TCRdb analysed the multiplex PCR reads with MiXCR anew, one entry per CDR3 protein. The sample includes 40,000 to 60,000 distinct CDR3 sequences, approximately 50% of them seen just once. Clinical symptoms, serum thyroxine and TRAb, thyroid ultrasound and orbital computed tomography were used for the diagnoses. The junction had 5 bases not matched to a gene; V was cut back by 6 bases and J by 2 bases. This CDR3 region has 14 residues. Germline CDR1 is MGHDK and CDR2 is SYGVNS.

The specimen was peripheral blood or thyroid tissue (not recorded which). The sequence came from a man aged 18 to 30 with Graves' hyperthyroidism. The rearrangement links TRBV25-1 to TRBJ1-2, with TRBD1 matching 8 bases. The CDR3 DNA follows: TGTGCCAGCAGAACAGGGGGACGGAACTATGGCTACACCTTC. It specifies CASRTGGRNYGYTF.